This T cell receptor (beta chain) comes out of a study of T cells in Graves' hyperthyroidism and ophthalmopathy. CDR1 and CDR2 from the germline V gene are SEHNR and FQNEAQ (reference sequence). V lost 5 bases, J lost 8 bases, and 6 bases lay in between. There are 11 residues in the CDR3. This clonotype was observed a few times. Amplification yielded TCR beta CDR3 regions, with RNA transcripts as the source. Researchers ran a first-round RT-PCR on the TCR CDR3 using the HTBI primer set. Using its own MiXCR run on the multiplex PCR reads, TCRdb lists one record per CDR3 protein. The profile shows 500,000 to 650,000 distinct CDR3 sequences, about 45% of them singletons.

The chain is built from TRBV7-9 and TRBJ1-4; no clear D. The sequence came from an adult woman with Graves' disease, either hyperthyroidism or ophthalmopathy (not recorded which). Specimen: peripheral blood or thyroid tissue (not recorded which). In nucleotides, the CDR3 is TGTGCCAGCAGCATCGGGGAAAAACTGTTTTTT. Translated, it gives CASSIGEKLFF.